A single TCR beta chain is shown here with its context. As yet, its antigen is unknown. The V and J ends lost 6 bases and 3 bases respectively, with 12 bases between them. Germline-derived CDR1 and CDR2 are SGHTA and FQGTGA. The CDR3 loop spans 14 amino acids. This sample was taken from a study of cytomegalovirus exposure and HLA in healthy donors. Study-wide context: T cells numbering around 190 million yielded 95 million to 140 million unique TCR beta sequences in an earlier analysis.

Study-wide results and limits: Later examination showed HLA-associated TCR beta chains had greater clonal expansion than equally common others.

PCR primers comprised 60 Vbeta and 13 Jbeta primers. The data were produced by immunoSEQ multiplex PCR, yet TCRdb's version contains in-frame clones alone and is incomplete. Seen here are approximately 150,000 clones, around 75% observed once, and the top ten hold around 3%. The source material was PBMCs. The sequence was collected from a male donor in good health and CMV-seronegative. The chain joins TRBV7-3 to TRBJ2-1; D gene unclear. The CDR3 sequence is CASSLGLGYNEQFF. The CDR3 DNA is TGTGCCAGCAGTTTGGGCCTGGGCTACAATGAGCAGTTCTTC.